These 3 T cell receptor beta chains were all obtained from the same sample, sequenced in a study of cytomegalovirus exposure and HLA in healthy donors. Amplification used 60 Vbeta primers and 13 Jbeta primers. TCRdb keeps only in-frame clones here, not all; method: immunoSEQ multiplex PCR. The repertoire consists of about 76,000 clones, with 78% occurring once and the leading ten covering 7.5% to 10%. The source material was PBMCs. These receptor sequences come from a woman in her thirties or forties in good health and CMV-seropositive.

This clone was recorded once. The rearrangement uses TRBV6-5 and TRBJ2-3; D perhaps matches TRBD2 (6 bases). Trimming removed 3 bases at V and 1 base at J, with 8 bases between. CDR3 size: 14 residues. The germline gives CDR1 MNHEY, CDR2 SVGAGI. CDR3 residues: CASSYPSGTDTQYF. Here the CDR3 DNA reads TGTGCCAGCAGTTATCCTAGCGGCACAGATACGCAGTATTTT.

Turning to this clone: This sample also contains other DNA sequences that code for the same CDR3. As DNA, the CDR3 is TGTGCCAGCAGTTACCCCAGCTCCTACAATGAGCAGTTCTTC. Residues: CASSYPSSYNEQFF. The V and J genes are TRBV6-6 and TRBJ2-1; D uncertain. CDR3 size: 14 residues. Germline V gene sequence: CDR1 MNHNY, CDR2 SVGAGI (reference sequence). Trimming took off 2 bases at V and 0 bases at J, with 5 bases between the two ends.

This clone occurred a few times. The sample has other DNA sequences that encode this CDR3 too. The chain carries TRBV5-1 and TRBJ2-5; D is uncertain. This CDR3 spans 11 amino acids. The germline V gene encodes CDR1 SGHRS and CDR2 YFSETQ. V shed 3 bases and J shed 3 bases, with 3 bases lying between them. CDR3 DNA: TGCGCCAGCAGCTATAAAGAGACCCAGTACTTC. Translation: CASSYKETQYF.